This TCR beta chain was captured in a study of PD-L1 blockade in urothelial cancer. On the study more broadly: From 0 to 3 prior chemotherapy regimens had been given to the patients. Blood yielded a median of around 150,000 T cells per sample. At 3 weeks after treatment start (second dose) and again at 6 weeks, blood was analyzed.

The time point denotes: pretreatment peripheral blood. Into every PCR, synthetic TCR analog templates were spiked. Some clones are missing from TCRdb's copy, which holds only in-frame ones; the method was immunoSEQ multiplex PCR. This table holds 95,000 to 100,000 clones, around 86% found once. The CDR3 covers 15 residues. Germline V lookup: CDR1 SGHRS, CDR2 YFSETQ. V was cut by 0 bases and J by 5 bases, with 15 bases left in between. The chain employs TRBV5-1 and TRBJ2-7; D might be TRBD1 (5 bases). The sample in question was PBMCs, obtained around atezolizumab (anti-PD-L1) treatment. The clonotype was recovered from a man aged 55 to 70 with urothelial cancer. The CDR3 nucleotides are TGCGCCAGCAGCTTGGGTCAGGGCCCGGTGAACGAGCAGTACTTC. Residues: CASSLGQGPVNEQYF.